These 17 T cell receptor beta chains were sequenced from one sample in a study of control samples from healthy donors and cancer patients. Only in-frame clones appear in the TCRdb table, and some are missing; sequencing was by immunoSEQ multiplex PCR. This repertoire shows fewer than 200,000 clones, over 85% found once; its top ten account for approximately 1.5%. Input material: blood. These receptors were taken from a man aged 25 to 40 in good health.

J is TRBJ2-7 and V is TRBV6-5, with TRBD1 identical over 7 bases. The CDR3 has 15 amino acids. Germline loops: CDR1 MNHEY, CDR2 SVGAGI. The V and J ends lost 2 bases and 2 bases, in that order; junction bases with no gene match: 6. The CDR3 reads CASSYNGRGTYEQYF. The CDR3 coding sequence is TGTGCCAGCAGTTACAATGGCAGGGGGACCTACGAGCAGTACTTC.

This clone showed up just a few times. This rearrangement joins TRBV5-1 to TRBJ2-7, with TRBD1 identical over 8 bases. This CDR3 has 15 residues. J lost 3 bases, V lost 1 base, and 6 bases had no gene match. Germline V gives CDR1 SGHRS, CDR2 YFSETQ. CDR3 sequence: CASSLIQGANYEQYF. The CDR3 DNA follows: TGCGCCAGCAGCTTGATTCAGGGGGCGAACTACGAGCAGTACTTC. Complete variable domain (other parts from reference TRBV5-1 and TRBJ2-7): KAGVTQTPRYLIKTRGQQVTLSCSPISGHRSVSWYQQTPGQGLQFLFEYFSETQRNKGNFPGRFSGRQFSNSRSEMNVSTLELGDSALYLCASSLIQGANYEQYFGPGTRLTVT.

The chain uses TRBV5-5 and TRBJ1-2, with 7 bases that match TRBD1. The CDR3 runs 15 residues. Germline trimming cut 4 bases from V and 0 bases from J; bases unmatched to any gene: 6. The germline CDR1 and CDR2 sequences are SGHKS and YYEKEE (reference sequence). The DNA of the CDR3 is TGTGCCAGCAGCGCCCCACAGGGGCCTAACTATGGCTACACCTTC. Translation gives CASSAPQGPNYGYTF.

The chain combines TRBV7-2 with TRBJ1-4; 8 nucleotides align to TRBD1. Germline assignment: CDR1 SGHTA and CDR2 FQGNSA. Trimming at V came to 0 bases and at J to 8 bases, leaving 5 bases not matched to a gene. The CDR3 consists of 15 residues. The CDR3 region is CASSLARTGKEKLFF. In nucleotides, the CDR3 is TGTGCCAGCAGCTTAGCGCGGACAGGGAAGGAAAAACTGTTTTTT.

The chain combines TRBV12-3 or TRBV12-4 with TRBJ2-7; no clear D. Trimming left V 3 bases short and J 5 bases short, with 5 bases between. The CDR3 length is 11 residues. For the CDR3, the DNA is TGTGCCAGCAGTTTGAGCGACGAGCAGTACTTC. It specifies CASSLSDEQYF.

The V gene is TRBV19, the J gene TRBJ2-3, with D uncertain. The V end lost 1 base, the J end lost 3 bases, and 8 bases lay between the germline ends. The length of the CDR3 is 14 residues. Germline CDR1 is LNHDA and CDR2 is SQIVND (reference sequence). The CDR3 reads CASSIGIGTDTQYF. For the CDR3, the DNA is TGTGCCAGTAGTATAGGGATAGGGACAGATACGCAGTATTTT.

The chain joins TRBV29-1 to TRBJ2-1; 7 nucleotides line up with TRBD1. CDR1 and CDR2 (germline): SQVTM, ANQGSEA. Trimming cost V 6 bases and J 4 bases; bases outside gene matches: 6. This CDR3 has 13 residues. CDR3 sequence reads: CSVDPTGYNEQFF. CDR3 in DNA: TGCAGCGTCGATCCGACAGGGTACAATGAGCAGTTCTTC.

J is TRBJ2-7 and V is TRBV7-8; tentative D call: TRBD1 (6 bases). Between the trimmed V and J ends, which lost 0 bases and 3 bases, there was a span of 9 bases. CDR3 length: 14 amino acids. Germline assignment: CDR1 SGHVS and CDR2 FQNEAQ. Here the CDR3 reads CASSLAETGYEQYF. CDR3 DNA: TGTGCCAGCAGCTTAGCTGAGACAGGCTACGAGCAGTACTTC.

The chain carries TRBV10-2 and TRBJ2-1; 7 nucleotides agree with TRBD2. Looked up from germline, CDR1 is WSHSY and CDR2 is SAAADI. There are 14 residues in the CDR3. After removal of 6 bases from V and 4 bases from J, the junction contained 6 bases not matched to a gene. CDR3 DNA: TGCGCCAGCAGGGGAAGCGGGATTTACAATGAGCAGTTCTTC. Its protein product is CASRGSGIYNEQFF.

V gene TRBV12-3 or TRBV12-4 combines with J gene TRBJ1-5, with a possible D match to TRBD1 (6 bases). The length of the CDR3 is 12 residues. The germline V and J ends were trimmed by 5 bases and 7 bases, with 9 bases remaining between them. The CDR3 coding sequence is TGTGCCAGCAGTACAGGGCGACAGCCCCAGCATTTT. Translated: CASSTGRQPQHF.

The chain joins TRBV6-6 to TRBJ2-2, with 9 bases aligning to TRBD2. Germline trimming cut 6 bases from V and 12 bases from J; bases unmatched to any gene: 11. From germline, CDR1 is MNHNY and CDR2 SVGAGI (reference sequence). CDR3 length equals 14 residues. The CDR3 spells CASSSGGGAGKLFF. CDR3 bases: TGTGCCAGCAGCTCTGGCGGGGGGGCAGGAAAGCTGTTTTTT.

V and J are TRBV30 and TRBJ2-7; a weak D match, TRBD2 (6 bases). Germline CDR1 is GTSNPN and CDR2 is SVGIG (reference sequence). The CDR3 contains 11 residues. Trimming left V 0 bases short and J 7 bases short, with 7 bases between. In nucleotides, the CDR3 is TGTGCCTGGAGTGTACGGGAGGAGCAGTACTTC. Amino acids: CAWSVREEQYF.

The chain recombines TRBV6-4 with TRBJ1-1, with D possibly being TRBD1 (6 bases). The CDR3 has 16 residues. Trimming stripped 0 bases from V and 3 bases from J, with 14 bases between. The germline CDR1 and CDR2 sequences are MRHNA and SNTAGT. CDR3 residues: CASSDSTGRGDTEAFF. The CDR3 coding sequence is TGTGCCAGCAGTGACTCCACCGGGAGGGGGGACACTGAAGCTTTCTTT.

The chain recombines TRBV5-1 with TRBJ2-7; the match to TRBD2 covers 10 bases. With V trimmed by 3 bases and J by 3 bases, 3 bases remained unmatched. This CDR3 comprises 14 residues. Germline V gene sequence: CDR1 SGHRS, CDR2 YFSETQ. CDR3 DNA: TGCGCCAGCAGCTGGACTAGCGGAAACTACGAGCAGTACTTC. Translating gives CASSWTSGNYEQYF.

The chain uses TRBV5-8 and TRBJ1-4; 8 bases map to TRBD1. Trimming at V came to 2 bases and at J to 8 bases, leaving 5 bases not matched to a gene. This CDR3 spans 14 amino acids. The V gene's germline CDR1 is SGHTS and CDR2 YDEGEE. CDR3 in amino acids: CASSFTGGEEKLFF. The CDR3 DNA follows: TGTGCCAGCAGCTTTACAGGGGGAGAGGAAAAACTGTTTTTT.

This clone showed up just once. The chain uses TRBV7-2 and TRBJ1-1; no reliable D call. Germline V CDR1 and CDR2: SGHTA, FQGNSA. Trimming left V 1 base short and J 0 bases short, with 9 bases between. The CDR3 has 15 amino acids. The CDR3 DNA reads TGTGCCAGCAGCTTAGTGGACGGCTTGAACACTGAAGCTTTCTTT. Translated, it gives CASSLVDGLNTEAFF.

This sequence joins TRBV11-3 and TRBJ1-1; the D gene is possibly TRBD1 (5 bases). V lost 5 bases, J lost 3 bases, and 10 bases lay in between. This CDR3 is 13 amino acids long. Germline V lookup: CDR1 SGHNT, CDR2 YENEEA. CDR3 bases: TGTGCCAGCAGCGCCTGGGGGGACACTGAAGCTTTCTTT. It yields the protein CASSAWGDTEAFF. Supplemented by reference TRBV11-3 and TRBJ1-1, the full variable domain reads EAGVVQSPRYKIIEKKQPVAFWCNPISGHNTLYWYLQNLGQGPELLIRYENEEAVDDSQLPKDRFSAERLKGVDSTLKIQPAELGDSAVYLCASSAWGDTEAFFGQGTRLTVV.